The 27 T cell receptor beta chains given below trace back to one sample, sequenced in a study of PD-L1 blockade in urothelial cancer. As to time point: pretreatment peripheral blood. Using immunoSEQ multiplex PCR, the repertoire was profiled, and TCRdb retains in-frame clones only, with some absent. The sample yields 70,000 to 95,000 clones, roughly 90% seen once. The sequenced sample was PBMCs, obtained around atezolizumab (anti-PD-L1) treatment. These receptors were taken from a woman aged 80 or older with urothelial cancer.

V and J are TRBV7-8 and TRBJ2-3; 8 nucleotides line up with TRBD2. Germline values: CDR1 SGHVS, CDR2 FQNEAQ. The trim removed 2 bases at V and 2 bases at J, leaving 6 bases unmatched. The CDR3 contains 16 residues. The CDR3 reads CASSLSGGLNTDTQYF. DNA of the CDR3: TGTGCCAGCAGCTTAAGCGGGGGCTTAAACACAGATACGCAGTATTTT.

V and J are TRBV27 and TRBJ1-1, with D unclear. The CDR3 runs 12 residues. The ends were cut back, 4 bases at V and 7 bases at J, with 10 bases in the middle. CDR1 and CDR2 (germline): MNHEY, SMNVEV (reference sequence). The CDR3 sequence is CASSSVNNEAFF. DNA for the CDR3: TGTGCCAGCAGTTCAGTAAATAATGAAGCTTTCTTT.

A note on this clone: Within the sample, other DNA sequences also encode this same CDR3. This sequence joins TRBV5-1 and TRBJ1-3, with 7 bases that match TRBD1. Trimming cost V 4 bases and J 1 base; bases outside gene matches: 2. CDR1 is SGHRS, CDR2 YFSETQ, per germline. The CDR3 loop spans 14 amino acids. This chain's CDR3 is CASSLQGSGNTIYF. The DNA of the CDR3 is TGCGCCAGCAGCCTACAGGGGTCTGGAAACACCATATATTTT.

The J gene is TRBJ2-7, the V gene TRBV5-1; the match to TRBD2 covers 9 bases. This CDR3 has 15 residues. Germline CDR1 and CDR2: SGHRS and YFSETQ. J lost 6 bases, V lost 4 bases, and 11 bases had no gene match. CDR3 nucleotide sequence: TGCGCCAGCAGCCAAGGGGCGGGAGGGCCCCTCGAGCAGTACTTC. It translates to CASSQGAGGPLEQYF.

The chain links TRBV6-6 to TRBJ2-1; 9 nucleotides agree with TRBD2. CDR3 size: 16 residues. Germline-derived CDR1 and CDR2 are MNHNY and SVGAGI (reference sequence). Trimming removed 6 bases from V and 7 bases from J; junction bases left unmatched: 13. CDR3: CASSSSGTSTGNEQFF. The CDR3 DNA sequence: TGTGCCAGCAGCTCATCCGGGACTAGCACTGGGAATGAGCAGTTCTTC.

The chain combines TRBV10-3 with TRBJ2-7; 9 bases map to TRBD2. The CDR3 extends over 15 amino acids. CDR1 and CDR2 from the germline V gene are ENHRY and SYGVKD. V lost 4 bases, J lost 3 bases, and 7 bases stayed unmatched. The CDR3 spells CAISVQREDFYEQYF. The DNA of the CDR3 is TGTGCCATCAGTGTACAGCGGGAGGATTTCTACGAGCAGTACTTC.

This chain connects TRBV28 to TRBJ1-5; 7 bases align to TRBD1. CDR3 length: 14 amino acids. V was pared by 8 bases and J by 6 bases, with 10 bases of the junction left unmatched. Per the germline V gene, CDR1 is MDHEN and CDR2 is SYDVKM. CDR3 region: CASFPGTAGQPQHF. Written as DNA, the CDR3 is TGTGCCAGCTTCCCCGGGACAGCTGGTCAGCCCCAGCATTTT. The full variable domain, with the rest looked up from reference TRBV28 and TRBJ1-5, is DVKVTQSSRYLVKRTGEKVFLECVQDMDHENMFWYRQDPGLGLRLIYFSYDVKMKEKGDIPEGYSVSREKKERFSLILESASTNQTSMYLCASFPGTAGQPQHFGDGTRLSIL.

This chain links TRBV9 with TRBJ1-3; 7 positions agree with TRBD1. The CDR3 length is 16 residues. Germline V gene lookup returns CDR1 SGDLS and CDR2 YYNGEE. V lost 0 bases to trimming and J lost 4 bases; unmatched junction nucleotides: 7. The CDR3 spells CASSVGEGAGGNTIYF. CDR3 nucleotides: TGTGCCAGCAGCGTAGGAGAGGGGGCAGGAGGAAACACCATATATTTT.

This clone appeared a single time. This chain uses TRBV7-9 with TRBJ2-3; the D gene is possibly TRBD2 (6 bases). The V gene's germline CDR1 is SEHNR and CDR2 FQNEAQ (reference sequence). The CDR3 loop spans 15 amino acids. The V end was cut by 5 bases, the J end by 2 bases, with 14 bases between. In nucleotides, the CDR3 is TGTGCCAGCAGCCCCGGGAGTTTTGCCACAGATACGCAGTATTTT. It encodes CASSPGSFATDTQYF.

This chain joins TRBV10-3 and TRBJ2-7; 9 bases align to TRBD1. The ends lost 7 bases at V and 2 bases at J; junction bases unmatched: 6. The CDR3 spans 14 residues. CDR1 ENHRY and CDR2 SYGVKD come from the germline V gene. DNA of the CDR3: TGTGCCATCAAAGCCGGGACAGGGACCTACGAGCAGTACTTC. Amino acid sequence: CAIKAGTGTYEQYF.

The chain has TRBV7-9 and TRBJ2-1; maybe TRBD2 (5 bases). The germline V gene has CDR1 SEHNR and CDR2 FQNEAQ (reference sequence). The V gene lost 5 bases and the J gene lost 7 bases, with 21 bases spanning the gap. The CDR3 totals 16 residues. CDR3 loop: CASSGRRRPLLNEQFF. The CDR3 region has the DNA TGTGCCAGCAGCGGGAGAAGGCGACCTCTCCTTAATGAGCAGTTCTTC. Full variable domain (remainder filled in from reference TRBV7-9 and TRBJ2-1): DTGVSQNPRHKITKRGQNVTFRCDPISEHNRLYWYRQTLGQGPEFLTYFQNEAQLEKSRLLSDRFSAERPKGSFSTLEIQRTEQGDSAMYLCASSGRRRPLLNEQFFGPGTRLTVL.

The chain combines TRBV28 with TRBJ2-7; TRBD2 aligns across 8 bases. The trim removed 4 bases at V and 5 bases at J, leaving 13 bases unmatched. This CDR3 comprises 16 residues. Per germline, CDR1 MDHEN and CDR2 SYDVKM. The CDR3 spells CASSSPSGRAGNEQYF. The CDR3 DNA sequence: TGTGCCAGCAGTTCCCCCTCCGGGAGGGCCGGGAACGAGCAGTACTTC.

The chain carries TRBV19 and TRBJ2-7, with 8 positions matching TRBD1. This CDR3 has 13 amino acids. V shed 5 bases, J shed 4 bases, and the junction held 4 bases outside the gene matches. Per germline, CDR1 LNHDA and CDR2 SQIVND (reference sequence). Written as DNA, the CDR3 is TGTGCCAGTAGTGCCGGGACAGGTTACGAGCAGTACTTC. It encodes CASSAGTGYEQYF.

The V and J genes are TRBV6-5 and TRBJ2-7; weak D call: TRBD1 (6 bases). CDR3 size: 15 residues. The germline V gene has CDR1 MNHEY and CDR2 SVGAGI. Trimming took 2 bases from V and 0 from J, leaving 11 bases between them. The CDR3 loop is CASSYAGVHSYEQYF. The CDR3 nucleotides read TGTGCCAGCAGTTACGCAGGGGTTCACTCCTACGAGCAGTACTTC.

The CDR3 spells CASSLTTGAYEQYF. CDR3 coding DNA: TGTGCCAGCAGCCTTACCACAGGGGCCTACGAGCAGTACTTC. J is TRBJ2-7 and V is TRBV14; TRBD1 agrees at 7 bases. The V gene end was trimmed by 4 bases and the J gene end by 2 bases; junction bases not matched to a gene: 5. Germline V gives CDR1 SGHDN, CDR2 FVKESK. The CDR3 is 14 residues long.

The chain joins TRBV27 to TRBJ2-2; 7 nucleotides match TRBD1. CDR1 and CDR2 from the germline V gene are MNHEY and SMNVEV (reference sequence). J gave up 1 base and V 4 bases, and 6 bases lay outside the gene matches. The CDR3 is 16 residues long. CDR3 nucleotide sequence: TGTGCCAGCAGTTGGGGGAGACAGGGGAACACCGGGGAGCTGTTTTTT. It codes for CASSWGRQGNTGELFF.

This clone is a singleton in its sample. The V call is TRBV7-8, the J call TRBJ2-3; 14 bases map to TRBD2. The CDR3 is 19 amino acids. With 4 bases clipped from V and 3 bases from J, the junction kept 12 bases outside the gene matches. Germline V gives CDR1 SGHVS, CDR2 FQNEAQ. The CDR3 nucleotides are TGTGCCAGCAGCTCCGGACTAGCGGGAGGTTACTGGAGTACAGATACGCAGTATTTT. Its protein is CASSSGLAGGYWSTDTQYF.

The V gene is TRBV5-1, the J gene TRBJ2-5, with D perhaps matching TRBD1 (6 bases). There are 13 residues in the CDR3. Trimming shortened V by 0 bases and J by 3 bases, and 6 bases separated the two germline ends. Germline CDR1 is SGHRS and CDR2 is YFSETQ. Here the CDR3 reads CASSLGTEETQYF. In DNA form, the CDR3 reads TGCGCCAGCAGCTTGGGGACAGAAGAGACCCAGTACTTC.

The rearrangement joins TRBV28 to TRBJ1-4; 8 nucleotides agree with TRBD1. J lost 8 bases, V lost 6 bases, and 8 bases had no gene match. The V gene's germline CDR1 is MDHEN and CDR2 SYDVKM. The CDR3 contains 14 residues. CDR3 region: CASRGTGVTEKLFF. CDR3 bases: TGTGCCAGCAGGGGGACAGGTGTCACCGAAAAACTGTTTTTT.

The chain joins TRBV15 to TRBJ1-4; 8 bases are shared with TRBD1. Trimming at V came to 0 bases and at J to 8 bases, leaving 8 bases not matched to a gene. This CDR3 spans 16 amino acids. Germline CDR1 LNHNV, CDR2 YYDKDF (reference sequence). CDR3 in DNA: TGTGCCACCAGCAGAGATCAGAGCCGGACAGGGGAAAAACTGTTTTTT. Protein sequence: CATSRDQSRTGEKLFF.

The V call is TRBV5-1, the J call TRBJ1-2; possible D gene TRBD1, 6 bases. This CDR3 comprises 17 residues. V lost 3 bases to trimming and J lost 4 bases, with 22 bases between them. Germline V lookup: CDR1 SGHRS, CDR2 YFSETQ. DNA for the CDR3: TGCGCCAGCAGCTCCTCAACCTCCGGGACATCTGTCTATGGCTACACCTTC. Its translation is CASSSSTSGTSVYGYTF.

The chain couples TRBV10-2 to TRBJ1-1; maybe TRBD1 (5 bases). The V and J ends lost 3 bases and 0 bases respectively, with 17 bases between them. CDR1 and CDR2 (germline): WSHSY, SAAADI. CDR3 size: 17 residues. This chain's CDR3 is CASSEINLNRMNTEAFF. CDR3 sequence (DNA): TGCGCCAGCAGTGAAATTAATTTGAACAGGATGAACACTGAAGCTTTCTTT.

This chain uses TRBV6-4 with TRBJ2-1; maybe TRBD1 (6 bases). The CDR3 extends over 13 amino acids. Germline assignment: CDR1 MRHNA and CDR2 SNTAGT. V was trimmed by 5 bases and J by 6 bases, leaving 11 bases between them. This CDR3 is CASSSQGTNEQFF. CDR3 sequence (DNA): TGTGCCAGCAGTTCACAGGGAACCAATGAGCAGTTCTTC.

The CDR3 reads CASSGTSYNEQFF. The CDR3 DNA reads TGTGCCAGCAGCGGGACTAGCTACAATGAGCAGTTCTTC. This rearrangement joins TRBV19 to TRBJ2-1, with 8 bases aligning to TRBD2. The V gene end was trimmed by 9 bases and the J gene end by 3 bases; junction bases not matched to a gene: 4. The V gene's germline CDR1 is LNHDA and CDR2 SQIVND (reference sequence). The CDR3 consists of 13 residues.

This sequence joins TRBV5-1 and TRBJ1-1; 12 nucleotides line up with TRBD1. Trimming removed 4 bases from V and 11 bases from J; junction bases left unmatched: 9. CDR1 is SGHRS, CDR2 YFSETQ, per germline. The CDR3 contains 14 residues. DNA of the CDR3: TGCGCCAGCAGCACTGGGACAGGGGGCCTTGAGGCTTTCTTT. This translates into CASSTGTGGLEAFF.

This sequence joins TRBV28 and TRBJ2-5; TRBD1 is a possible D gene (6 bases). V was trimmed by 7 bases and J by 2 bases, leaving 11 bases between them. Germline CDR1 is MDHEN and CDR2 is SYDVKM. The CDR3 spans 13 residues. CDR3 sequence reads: CASTPGTQETQYF. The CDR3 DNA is TGTGCCAGCACCCCCGGGACACAAGAGACCCAGTACTTC.

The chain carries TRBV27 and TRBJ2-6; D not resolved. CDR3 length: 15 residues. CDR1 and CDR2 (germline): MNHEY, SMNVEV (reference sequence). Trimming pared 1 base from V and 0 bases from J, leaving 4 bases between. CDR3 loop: CASSLWSSGANVLTF. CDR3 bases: TGTGCCAGCAGTTTATGGAGCTCTGGGGCCAACGTCCTGACTTTC.